This TCR beta chain was sequenced in a study of T cell repertoires in cytomegalovirus infection. Study in general: Signatures in public TCR beta sequences pointed to both CMV infection and matching HLA type.

TCRdb recomputed calls from the reads with MiXCR, one row per CDR3 protein. The sample contains about 230,000 distinct CDR3 sequences, roughly 22% of which appear only once. General study findings and limits: Identification of carriers of CMV plus the relevant HLA was achieved through cumulative public TCR beta family frequency. There were HLA-C-restricted CMV-specific TCR beta clonotypes dominating the ex vivo response.

This clonotype was observed a single time. Antigen: not known. Germline V gene data show CDR1 as SGHVS and CDR2 as FNYEAQ. The CDR3 is 16 amino acids. V lost 5 bases and J lost 0, with 17 bases in between. This sequence originates from a human donor in good health (CMV status not recorded). Some clones in this sample may be carry-over from other donors' samples. The chain recombines TRBV7-6 with TRBJ2-7; tentatively, D is TRBD1 (6 bases). Sequences were obtained from CD8+ T cells from PBMCs. CDR3 sequence reads: CASSADSLQHSYEQYF. CDR3 sequence (DNA): TGTGCCAGCAGCGCGGACAGCCTTCAACACTCCTACGAGCAGTACTTC.